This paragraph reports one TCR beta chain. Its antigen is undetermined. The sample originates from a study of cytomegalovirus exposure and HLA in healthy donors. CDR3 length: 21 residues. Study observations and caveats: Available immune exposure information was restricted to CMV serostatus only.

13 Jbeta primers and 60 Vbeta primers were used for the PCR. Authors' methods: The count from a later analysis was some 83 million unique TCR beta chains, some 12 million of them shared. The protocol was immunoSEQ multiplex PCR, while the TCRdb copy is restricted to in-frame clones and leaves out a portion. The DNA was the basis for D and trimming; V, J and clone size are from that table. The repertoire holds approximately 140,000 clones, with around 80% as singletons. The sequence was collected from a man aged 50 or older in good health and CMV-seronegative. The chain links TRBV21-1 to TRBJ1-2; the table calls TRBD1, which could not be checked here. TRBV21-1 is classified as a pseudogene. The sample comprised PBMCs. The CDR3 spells CASSFKTGDMLLGALYYGYTF. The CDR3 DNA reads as TGTGCCAGCAGCTTTAAGACAGGGGATATGTTGCTGGGTGCTTTATACTATGGCTACACCTTC.